This note documents a single T cell receptor (beta chain) sequence. These data originate in a study of blood T cell repertoires in COVID-19. Study overall: Donors in the United States, Italy and Spain gave samples during acute or convalescent COVID-19. The analysed material was cDNA or gDNA that came from T cells, B-cell-depleted T cells, or PBMCs.

In the authors' methods: Amplification of reference gene primers was used by the study to estimate nucleated cell counts. Clones were read by immunoSEQ multiplex PCR, and TCRdb kept only the in-frame ones, dropping some. Clonal size and the V and J genes are those of that table, whereas D and trimming came from the DNA. Of roughly 190,000 clones in the sample, around four fifths were seen once. Cohorts were assigned according to the clinical history that participants reported. V lost 6 bases and J lost 1; bases outside the gene matches: 8. This CDR3 region has 16 residues. Germline V gives CDR1 LNHDA, CDR2 SQIVND (reference sequence).

The sequence was obtained from a man aged 40-50 years who had recovered from COVID-19. This chain links TRBV19 with TRBJ2-2; 7 nucleotides line up with TRBD1. Sequencing was performed on PBMCs or T cells enriched from blood (not recorded which). The DNA of the CDR3 is TGTGCCAGTAGCCGGGGACAGTACCAGAACACCGGGGAGCTGTTTTTT. It is translated as CASSRGQYQNTGELFF.